This entry describes one T cell receptor beta chain. Its target antigen remains unknown. It has no much larger one-base neighbor in the sample; base qualities were not kept. This sample was taken from a study of blood T cell repertoires in COVID-19 (dated by TCRdb to the early 2020s). Regarding the research as a whole: Collaborator samples came from the United States, Italy and Spain and covered acute and convalescent phases of COVID-19. The material from the prospective study consisted of cDNA or gDNA derived from T cells, B-cell-depleted T cells, or PBMCs. Subjects who had been exposed to COVID-19, were actively infected with it, or had recovered from it provided the deeply sampled blood TCRbeta repertoires that made up the dataset. The repertoires were released in a freely available public database meant as a resource for research on the immune response to SARS-CoV-2. The samples were drawn from two sources: the first 160 participants of the ongoing ImmuneRACE study, and over 1,000 subjects contributed by 6 global collaborators. Sample metadata almost always included a de-identified subject ID, COVID-19 status, age in years and sex. Where available, HLA class I and class II types were taken from metadata supplied by the sample provider and were not determined by assay-based typing. Results and caveats for the whole study, not just this receptor: How much clinical and demographic metadata was included differed by source and by participant, and the metadata was provided uncurated.

At one collaborating source in Seattle, patients were enrolled during active infection and were followed longitudinally through the course of disease. The collaborating institutions used their own protocols to collect whole blood in K2EDTA tubes. For TCRbeta analysis, collaborator samples were shipped as frozen whole blood, as isolated PBMCs, or as DNA extracted from either sample type. TCRbeta CDR3 regions were amplified from genomic DNA by means of the immunoSEQ Assay, a bias-controlled multiplex PCR. The source study handled its data this way. Nucleated cell counts per sample were estimated from amplification of reference gene primers within the assay. To quantify the absolute abundance of each unique TCRbeta CDR3 rearrangement, sequence reads were collapsed and filtered. For each sample, productive Simpson clonality was calculated as the square root of Simpson's diversity index over productive rearrangements. TCRdb's version of the immuneACCESS table is confined to in-frame rearrangements and falls short of the full clone set. An unresolved V gene accounts for under half of the shortfall where checked; the remainder is of unknown origin. The V and J calls and clone size come from that table; D and trimming were worked out from the DNA. The sample table holds about 220,000 clones, of which around 86% were seen once. The ten largest clonotypes hold 9.5% to 13% of the sample.

Sequences were obtained from peripheral blood. The receptor was isolated from a woman in her fifties or sixties with COVID-19, enrolled during active disease.

CDR3 region: CASRVLTGTNEKLFF. The nucleotide sequence is TGTGCCAGTAGAGTCTTAACGGGGACTAATGAAAAACTGTTTTTT. The chain couples TRBV19 to TRBJ1-4; the D gene lacks a confident call. Trimming costs V 6 bases and J 2 bases, and their ends lie 13 bases apart. The CDR3 runs 15 residues from the cysteine to the phenylalanine. Only the CDR3 DNA stays, 45 bases, in frame from base 1. Via the germline V gene (reference sequence), CDR1 is LNHDA and CDR2 SQIVND. Full variable domain (CDR3 extended with the reference TRBV19 and TRBJ1-4 proteins): DGGITQSPKYLFRKEGQNVTLSCEQNLNHDAMYWYRQDPGQGLRLIYYSQIVNDFQKGDIAEGYSVSREKKESFPLTVTSAQKNPTAFYLCASRVLTGTNEKLFFGSGTQLSVL.